This T cell receptor (beta chain) is drawn from a study of T cells in Graves' hyperthyroidism and ophthalmopathy (dated by TCRdb to the late 2010s). About the full investigation: Peripheral blood samples were taken at initial diagnosis, before any treatment was given. Whether ophthalmopathy could be predicted prospectively was tested in an independent validation cohort made up of about 20 hyperthyroidism patients plus 17 patients who later progressed to ophthalmopathy. TCR V-J signatures able to tell the groups apart were searched for in a discovery cohort of 100 patients, of whom roughly 42 had Graves' ophthalmopathy and some 60 had stable Graves' hyperthyroidism. In about 6 Graves' hyperthyroidism patients, the study also compared T-cell repertoires from thyroid tissue with T-cell repertoires from blood. Once sampling was done, hyperthyroidism patients were given methimazole at a starting dose of 30 mg daily, whereas ophthalmopathy patients were given high-dose intravenous methylprednisolone. The 90 or so discovery patients were randomly split 7:3 into training and test sets. TCR Vbeta CDR3 sequencing of 120 to 150 peripheral blood samples (43 ophthalmopathy, around 80 hyperthyroidism and around 17 progressor patients) is reported in the paper.

Stable Graves' hyperthyroidism was defined as the absence of progression to ophthalmopathy over 18 months of follow-up. Hyperthyroidism patients were newly diagnosed, had a disease duration of under 2 months, and were aged 18 to 65 years. Any patient with an uncontrolled infection, another autoimmune disease, pregnancy or lactation was excluded. Diagnoses relied on clinical symptoms, serum thyroxine and TRAb, thyroid ultrasound and orbital computed tomography. Ficoll-Paque density gradient centrifugation was used to isolate PBMCs from approximately 10 ml of fresh peripheral blood. Total RNA was extracted using Trizol reagent, and RNA quality was assessed on an Agilent 2100 Bioanalyzer. In its sample, this clonotype was seen many times. It has no known antigen specificity. Qualities for individual bases were not recorded, and no much larger clone is one base off. CDR1 and CDR2, per the germline V gene (reference sequence), are GTSNPN and SVGIG. From the cysteine up to the phenylalanine, the CDR3 has a length of 13 residues. Only the CDR3 part of the read is kept: 39 bases, read in frame from the first base. V and J are trimmed by 8 bases and 0 bases, and the gene matches miss 4 bases of the junction.

General findings and caveats noted by the study authors: Sample size was not statistically predetermined, and blinding of investigators to group allocation was not performed. A 13 V-J signature model separated ophthalmopathy from stable hyperthyroidism, with about 88% sensitivity and about 81% specificity in cross-validation and 80%/75% in testing. In validation, the model predicted progression to ophthalmopathy with approximately 70% sensitivity and around 72% specificity, a median of about six months before onset. Blood samples also contained most of the expanded thyroid clonotypes (frequency above 0.001), which suggests that blood repertoires may reflect thyroid immune responses.

The TCR beta CDR3 regions were amplified from the RNA transcripts. The TCR CDR3 was subjected to a first round of RT-PCR using the HTBI primer set and the Qiagen OneStep RT-PCR kit. Libraries were constructed in a second round of multiplex PCR, after which size selection and purification were performed. Paired-end sequencing of the libraries was performed with 100 bp reads on an Illumina HiSeq2000. For the original study's pipeline: SOAPnuke was used to process the raw data, with reads discarded if the reads contained adapters or uncalled bases, had a mean Phred below 15, or lacked an exact constant-primer or identifier match. COPE v1.2.5 was used to merge the high-quality paired reads, and each unique nucleotide sequence was defined as a clonotype. Clonotypes were aligned to IMGT TRBV, TRBD and TRBJ reference segments using MiTCR v1.1. The analysis included only V-J combinations with a frequency above 0.0001, which together covered more than 98% of the repertoires. The TCS score was defined as F50 (clonal expansion) divided by E x V (chaos), with BLOSUM62-based TCRdist calculated between CDR3 peptides within each V-J. Welch's t-statistics and random forest reduced 514 V-J features to fewer than 15, which were used in a naive Bayes classifier (R e1071). Clones were called with MiXCR by TCRdb after fastp trimmed the public reads at Q25, and only in-frame beta chains were retained. Rows with a matching CDR3 protein are joined into one entry that keeps the most common DNA and genes. These V and J calls are TCRdb output, not the study's own analysis. The sample profile shows 460,000 or so distinct CDR3 sequences; roughly an eighth of them were found once. Less than 20% of the sample goes to the ten largest clones.

The receptor was isolated from a young woman with Graves' hyperthyroidism. Material: blood. The sequence is built from TRBV30 and TRBJ2-3, with 8 bases aligning to TRBD1. The nucleotide sequence reads TGTGCCGGCCGGGACAGGAGCACAGATACGCAGTATTTT. Its coded protein is CAGRDRSTDTQYF.